This T cell receptor (beta chain) came from a study of T cell responses to AZD1222 COVID-19 vaccine. Study-wide findings and caveats: Baseline seropositives among AZD1222 recipients totaled only five to seven. A rise in Spike-specific TCR breadth and depth followed two AZD1222 doses. Distributed over spike, vaccine-associated CD4 TCRs predominated at 160-218 and 743-854.

The V gene's germline CDR1 is DFQATT and CDR2 SNEGSKA (reference sequence). Deletions cut 3 bases from V and 7 bases from J, with 12 bases between. The CDR3 length is 13 residues. Turning to this clone: The antigen remains undetermined.

Sequencing was performed with immunoSEQ multiplex PCR; in TCRdb, only in-frame clones are kept and a portion is missing. The repertoire holds about 150,000 clones, with over 85% as singletons. The rearrangement uses TRBV20-1 and TRBJ2-2; possibly TRBD1 for D (6 bases). The origin of this receptor is an adult in good health. The sample was peripheral blood, taken on day 0 of AZD1222 vaccination. The CDR3 loop is CSASNRASGELFF. The CDR3 DNA reads TGCAGTGCTAGTAACAGGGCGAGCGGGGAGCTGTTTTTT.